The sequence of this T cell receptor beta chain was determined in a study of T cell repertoires in cytomegalovirus infection. Study conclusions and caveats: The response measured ex vivo was dominated by TCR beta clonotypes (HLA-C-restricted and CMV-specific).

The sample holds a few counts of this clonotype. The antigen is unknown. Each CDR3 protein gets one entry after TCRdb re-called the reads with MiXCR. This table holds fewer than 350,000 distinct CDR3 sequences, over 7.5% found once. The CDR3 runs to 16 residues. Germline V CDR1 and CDR2: DFQATT, SNEGSKA (reference sequence). V dropped 5 bases and J dropped 0 bases, with 17 bases sitting between them. The clonotype originates from a human donor in good health (CMV status not recorded). Some clones in this sample may be carry-over from other donors' samples. Sequencing was done on a sample of PBMCs. The V gene is TRBV20-1, the J gene TRBJ1-3; D is perhaps TRBD1 (6 bases). The CDR3 is CSAPNRAQNSGNTIYF. CDR3 in DNA: TGCAGTGCTCCGAACAGGGCCCAAAACTCTGGAAACACCATATATTTT.